Listed below are T cell receptor beta chains from one sample, sequenced in a study of CD8 T cells in Susac syndrome. Using its own MiXCR run on the immunoSEQ multiplex PCR reads, TCRdb lists one record per CDR3 protein. This sample carries approximately 150,000 distinct CDR3 sequences, around 95% of them seen once, and the ten largest clones take around 0.11%. The specimen sequenced was CD4+ T cells from PBMCs. All receptors derive from a human donor with multiple sclerosis. The CDR3 runs from the conserved cysteine through the conserved F or W. Fields, in order: J gene, clone size, V gene, D gene, CDR3 protein, CDR3 DNA. The D gene is left open where the match is weak. The listing skips clone size in some rows; elsewhere it reads once, few, many or a size class.

TRBJ1-1 | - | TRBV9 | - | CASSVQGNTEAFF | TGTGCCAGCAGTGTACAGGGGAACACTGAAGCTTTCTTT
TRBJ1-1 | - | TRBV4-1 | - | CASSQVNMGFVSLTEAFF | TGCGCCAGCAGCCAAGTGAACATGGGGTTCGTTTCACTCACTGAAGCTTTCTTT
TRBJ1-5 | - | TRBV20-1 | - | CSAQTGISNQPQHF | TGCAGTGCGCAAACAGGGATTAGCAATCAGCCCCAGCATTTT
TRBJ1-2 | - | TRBV7-2 | - | CASSQNQGIGGYTF | TGTGCCAGCAGTCAAAATCAGGGGATCGGTGGCTACACCTTC
TRBJ1-2 | - | TRBV20-1 | - | CSARANHVVPNYGYTF | TGCAGTGCTAGAGCCAACCACGTGGTGCCTAACTATGGCTACACCTTC
TRBJ2-3 | - | TRBV7-2 | TRBD1 | CASSWGPDRASRDTQYF | TGTGCCAGCAGCTGGGGGCCCGACAGGGCAAGCCGAGATACGCAGTATTTT
TRBJ2-7 | once | TRBV6-6 | - | CASSYSGSGGTYEQYF | TGTGCCAGCAGTTACTCGGGGTCAGGGGGGACCTACGAGCAGTACTTC
TRBJ2-1 | - | TRBV19 | - | CASSIGNARDEQFF | TGTGCCAGTAGTATAGGAAACGCTCGGGATGAGCAGTTCTTC
TRBJ2-3 | - | TRBV29-1 | - | CSAAEDTQYF | TGCAGCGCCGCGGAGGATACGCAGTATTTT
TRBJ2-3 | - | TRBV28 | TRBD2 | CASSLSGRLDTQYF | TGTGCCAGCAGTTTGAGCGGGAGATTAGATACGCAGTATTTT
TRBJ2-5 | - | TRBV11-1 | - | CASSQSTGKETQYF | TGTGCCAGCAGCCAATCAACAGGGAAAGAGACCCAGTACTTC
TRBJ2-1 | - | TRBV7-9 | - | CASSLEGGSYNEQFF | TGTGCCAGCAGCTTAGAAGGGGGCTCCTACAATGAGCAGTTCTTC
TRBJ1-2 | - | TRBV15 | - | CATSRGPSPRGGYTF | TGTGCCACCAGCAGGGGACCTAGCCCCAGGGGCGGCTACACCTTC
TRBJ2-1 | - | TRBV29-1 | - | CSVNPGFYNEQFF | TGCAGCGTAAATCCGGGCTTCTACAATGAGCAGTTCTTC
TRBJ2-1 | - | TRBV4-3 | - | CASSQGTLRRQFF | TGCGCCAGCAGCCAAGGCACCCTTCGTAGGCAGTTCTTC
TRBJ1-1 | - | TRBV29-1 | - | CSVVSQLNTEAFF | TGCAGCGTTGTAAGCCAGCTGAACACTGAAGCTTTCTTT
TRBJ2-7 | - | TRBV4-1 | - | CASSQPGDSYEQYF | TGCGCCAGCAGCCAACCGGGAGACTCCTACGAGCAGTACTTC
TRBJ2-2 | - | TRBV30 | - | CAWSVSVRPGFGGELFF | TGTGCCTGGAGTGTATCGGTGAGGCCAGGGTTTGGCGGGGAGCTGTTTTTT
TRBJ2-1 | - | TRBV18 | - | CASSPKPEGRQFF | TGTGCCAGCTCACCAAAACCGGAGGGCAGGCAGTTCTTC
TRBJ1-3 | - | TRBV10-3 | - | CAISAGNTIYF | TGTGCCATCTCCGCCGGAAACACCATATATTTT
TRBJ2-1 | - | TRBV28 | TRBD2 | CASSLLAGSYNEQFF | TGTGCCAGCAGTTTATTAGCGGGGTCCTACAATGAGCAGTTCTTC
TRBJ2-7 | - | TRBV15 | TRBD1 | CATSRAGQGTYEQYF | TGTGCCACCAGCAGAGCAGGACAGGGGACCTACGAGCAGTACTTC
TRBJ2-1 | - | TRBV5-1 | - | CASSLDAVSYNEQFF | TGCGCCAGCAGCTTGGACGCGGTCTCCTACAATGAGCAGTTCTTC
TRBJ1-2 | - | TRBV6-2/TRBV6-3 | - | CASSYGGEYGYTF | TGTGCCAGCAGTTACGGCGGGGAGTACGGCTACACCTTC
TRBJ2-1 | - | TRBV15 | - | CATSRAEGNEQFF | TGTGCCACCAGCAGAGCCGAAGGCAATGAGCAGTTCTTC
TRBJ2-7 | - | TRBV3-1 | - | CASSQGAGWQYF | TGTGCCAGCAGCCAAGGGGCGGGTTGGCAGTACTTC
TRBJ2-4 | - | TRBV14 | - | CASSQEFGRADLAKNIQYF | TGTGCCAGCAGCCAAGAATTTGGTCGGGCAGACTTAGCCAAAAACATTCAGTACTTC
TRBJ1-2 | once | TRBV12-3/TRBV12-4 | TRBD1 | CASSLIVRGPFNF | TGTGCCAGCAGTTTAATTGTCAGGGGGCCCTTCAACTTC
TRBJ1-3 | - | TRBV7-9 | TRBD1 | CASIPGQGKSGNTIYF | TGTGCCAGCATCCCGGGACAGGGGAAGTCTGGAAACACCATATATTTT
TRBJ2-1 | - | TRBV9 | TRBD1 | CASSVVGTGDEQFF | TGTGCCAGCAGCGTAGTAGGGACAGGGGATGAGCAGTTCTTC
TRBJ1-6 | - | TRBV20-1 | TRBD1 | CSALDRVTSPLHF | TGCAGTGCTCTCGACAGGGTCACTTCACCCCTCCACTTT
TRBJ1-1 | - | TRBV13 | - | CASSLLARGPNTEAFF | TGTGCCAGCAGCTTATTGGCTCGGGGCCCGAACACTGAAGCTTTCTTT
TRBJ1-1 | - | TRBV19 | - | CASRRRETMNTEAFF | TGTGCCAGTAGAAGGAGGGAAACGATGAACACTGAAGCTTTCTTT
TRBJ1-1 | - | TRBV9 | - | CASSVMEHTEAFF | TGTGCCAGCAGCGTAATGGAACACACTGAAGCTTTCTTT